These 9 T cell receptor beta chains share one sample of origin, sequenced in a study of control samples from healthy donors and cancer patients. Clones were read by immunoSEQ multiplex PCR, and TCRdb kept only the in-frame ones, dropping some. The sample lists approximately 120,000 clones, approximately 87% seen once, with around 3% in the top ten. Sequences were obtained from blood. The source is a man aged 60-69 years in good health.

The J gene is TRBJ1-5, the V gene TRBV28, with TRBD1 matching 10 bases. With V trimmed by 7 bases and J by 2 bases, 11 bases remained unmatched. In germline, CDR1 is MDHEN, CDR2 SYDVKM. This CDR3 comprises 17 residues. For the CDR3, the DNA is TGTGCCAGCACCCCGACAGGGGGCTTGGTGGGCAATCAGCCCCAGCATTTT. Its translation: CASTPTGGLVGNQPQHF.

The rearrangement links TRBV2 to TRBJ1-5; a weak D match, TRBD1 (5 bases). V gave up 3 bases and J gave up 7 bases, with 16 bases separating them. CDR1 is SNHLY, CDR2 FYNNEI, per germline. The CDR3 has 15 residues. Written as DNA, the CDR3 is TGTGCCAGCAGTGATTCCGCCCTGGGGGGGCAGCCCCAGCATTTT. Its translation: CASSDSALGGQPQHF.

This chain connects TRBV7-3 to TRBJ2-2; unclear D gene. Between the trimmed V and J ends, which lost 0 bases and 6 bases, there was a span of 5 bases. This CDR3 contains 13 residues. CDR1 SGHTA and CDR2 FQGTGA come from the germline V gene. The CDR3 region has the DNA TGTGCCAGCAGCTTAACAAGGTCCGGGGAGCTGTTTTTT. Protein: CASSLTRSGELFF.

V is TRBV12-3 or TRBV12-4 and J is TRBJ1-2, with unresolved D. V lost 6 bases and J lost 7, with 9 bases in between. This CDR3 contains 11 residues. The CDR3 DNA follows: TGTGCCAGCAGCGCGGGGTTTGGCTACACCTTC. Translation: CASSAGFGYTF.

The rearrangement joins TRBV19 to TRBJ1-1, with D uncertain. With 0 bases removed from V and 4 bases from J, the gap between germline ends came to 15 bases. Germline V gives CDR1 LNHDA, CDR2 SQIVND (reference sequence). The CDR3 has 16 residues. CDR3 in DNA: TGTGCCAGTAGTATAGAATCCTCGGCGGAGGGCACTGAAGCTTTCTTT. Translating gives CASSIESSAEGTEAFF. Using reference TRBV19 and TRBJ1-1 for the parts outside the CDR3, the full variable domain is DGGITQSPKYLFRKEGQNVTLSCEQNLNHDAMYWYRQDPGQGLRLIYYSQIVNDFQKGDIAEGYSVSREKKESFPLTVTSAQKNPTAFYLCASSIESSAEGTEAFFGQGTRLTVV.

This chain connects TRBV5-1 to TRBJ2-3, with D maybe TRBD2 (6 bases). V lost 4 bases, J lost 5 bases, and 14 bases lay in between. CDR3 size: 14 residues. Germline assignment: CDR1 SGHRS and CDR2 YFSETQ. CDR3 sequence (DNA): TGCGCCAGCAGCCAAGATTCGCGGGGAGATACGCAGTATTTT. This encodes CASSQDSRGDTQYF. Drawing the rest from reference TRBV5-1 and TRBJ2-3, the complete variable domain is KAGVTQTPRYLIKTRGQQVTLSCSPISGHRSVSWYQQTPGQGLQFLFEYFSETQRNKGNFPGRFSGRQFSNSRSEMNVSTLELGDSALYLCASSQDSRGDTQYFGPGTRLTVL.

The rearrangement links TRBV19 to TRBJ2-1; D possibly corresponds to TRBD1 (5 bases). The V and J ends lost 3 bases and 3 bases respectively, with 12 bases between them. The germline V gene encodes CDR1 LNHDA and CDR2 SQIVND (reference sequence). The CDR3 consists of 15 residues. CDR3: CASSMVQGGYNEQFF. CDR3 nucleotide sequence: TGTGCCAGTAGTATGGTGCAGGGCGGCTACAATGAGCAGTTCTTC.

The V gene is TRBV11-2, the J gene TRBJ1-2, with 9 bases matching TRBD1. Trimming took 2 bases from V and 5 from J; bases not matched to a gene: 6. Germline CDR1 and CDR2: SGHAT and FQNNGV. The CDR3 consists of 15 residues. CDR3 in amino acids: CASSLPGQGLYGYTF. For the CDR3, the DNA is TGTGCCAGCAGCTTACCGGGACAGGGACTATATGGCTACACCTTC.

This chain uses TRBV12-3 or TRBV12-4 with TRBJ1-1; the D is unclear. CDR3 length equals 13 residues. The V end lost 3 bases, the J end lost 5 bases, and 10 bases lay between the germline ends. The chain's CDR3 is CASSFRQSTEAFF. The DNA for the CDR3 is TGTGCCAGCAGTTTTCGCCAGTCTACTGAAGCTTTCTTT.